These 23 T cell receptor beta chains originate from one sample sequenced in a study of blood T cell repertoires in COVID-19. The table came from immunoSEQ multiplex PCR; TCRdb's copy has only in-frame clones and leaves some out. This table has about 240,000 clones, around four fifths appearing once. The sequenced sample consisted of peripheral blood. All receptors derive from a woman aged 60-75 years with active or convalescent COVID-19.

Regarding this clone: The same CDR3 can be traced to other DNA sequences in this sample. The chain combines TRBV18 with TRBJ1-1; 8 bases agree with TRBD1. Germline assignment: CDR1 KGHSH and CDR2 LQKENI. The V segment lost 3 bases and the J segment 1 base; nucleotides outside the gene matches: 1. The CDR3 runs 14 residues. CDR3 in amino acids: CASSPGTGNTEAFF. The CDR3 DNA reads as TGTGCCAGCTCACCCGGGACAGGGAACACTGAAGCTTTCTTT.

CDR3 nucleotides: TGTGCCAGCAGGGCTGGGACTATTCAGTACTTC. It translates to CASRAGTIQYF. The chain links TRBV25-1 to TRBJ2-4; maybe TRBD2 (6 bases). Per the germline V gene, CDR1 is MGHDK and CDR2 is SYGVNS. Between the trimmed V and J ends, which lost 6 bases and 10 bases, there was a span of 10 bases. The CDR3 covers 11 residues.

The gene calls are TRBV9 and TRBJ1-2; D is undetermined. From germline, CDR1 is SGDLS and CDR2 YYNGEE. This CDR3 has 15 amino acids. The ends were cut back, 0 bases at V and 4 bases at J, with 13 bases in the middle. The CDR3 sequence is CASSVALSVPYGYTF. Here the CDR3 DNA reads TGTGCCAGCAGCGTAGCCCTCTCGGTCCCCTATGGCTACACCTTC.

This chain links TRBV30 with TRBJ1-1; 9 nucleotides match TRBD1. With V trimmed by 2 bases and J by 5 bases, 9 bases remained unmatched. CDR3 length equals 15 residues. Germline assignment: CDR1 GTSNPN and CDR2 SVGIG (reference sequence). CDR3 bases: TGTGCCTGGAGTCTACAACAGGGGGCATGGACTGAAGCTTTCTTT. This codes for CAWSLQQGAWTEAFF.

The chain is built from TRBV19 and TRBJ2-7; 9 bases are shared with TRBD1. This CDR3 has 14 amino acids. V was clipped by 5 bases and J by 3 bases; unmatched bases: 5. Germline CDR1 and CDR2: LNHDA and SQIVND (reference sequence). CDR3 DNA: TGTGCCAGTAGTGGGGGGACAGGGAGCTACGAGCAGTACTTC. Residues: CASSGGTGSYEQYF.

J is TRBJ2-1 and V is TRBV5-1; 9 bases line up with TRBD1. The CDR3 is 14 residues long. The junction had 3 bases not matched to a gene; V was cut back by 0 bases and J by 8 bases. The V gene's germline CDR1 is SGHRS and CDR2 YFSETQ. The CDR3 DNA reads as TGCGCCAGCAGCTTGGGGGGACAGGGCGATGAGCAGTTCTTC. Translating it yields CASSLGGQGDEQFF. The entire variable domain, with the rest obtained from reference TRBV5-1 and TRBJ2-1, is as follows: KAGVTQTPRYLIKTRGQQVTLSCSPISGHRSVSWYQQTPGQGLQFLFEYFSETQRNKGNFPGRFSGRQFSNSRSEMNVSTLELGDSALYLCASSLGGQGDEQFFGPGTRLTVL.

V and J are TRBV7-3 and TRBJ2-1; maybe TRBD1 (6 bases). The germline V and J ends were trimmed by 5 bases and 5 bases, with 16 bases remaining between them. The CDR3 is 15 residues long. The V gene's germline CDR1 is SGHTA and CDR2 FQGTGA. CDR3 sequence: CASSPQGSGDNEQFF. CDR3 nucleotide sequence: TGTGCCAGCAGCCCCCAGGGGTCTGGGGACAATGAGCAGTTCTTC.

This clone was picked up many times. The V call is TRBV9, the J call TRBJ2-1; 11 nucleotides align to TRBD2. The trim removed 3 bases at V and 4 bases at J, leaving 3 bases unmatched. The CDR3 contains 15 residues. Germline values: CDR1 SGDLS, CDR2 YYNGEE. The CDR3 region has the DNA TGTGCCAGCAGCGCCGGGACTAGCGGTTACAATGAGCAGTTCTTC. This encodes CASSAGTSGYNEQFF.

In nucleotides, the CDR3 is TGTGCCAGTAGCCACAGGGGGCAGGGCAATCAGCCCCAGCATTTT. Translating gives CASSHRGQGNQPQHF. The J gene is TRBJ1-5, the V gene TRBV19; 9 bases align to TRBD1. J lost 2 bases, V lost 6 bases, and 5 bases had no gene match. The length of the CDR3 is 15 residues. In germline, CDR1 is LNHDA, CDR2 SQIVND (reference sequence).

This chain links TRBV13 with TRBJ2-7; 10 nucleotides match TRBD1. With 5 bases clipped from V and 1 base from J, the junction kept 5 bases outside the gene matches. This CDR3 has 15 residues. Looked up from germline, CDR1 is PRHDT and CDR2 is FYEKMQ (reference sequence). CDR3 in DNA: TGTGCCAGCAGCATGGACAGGGGGATGTCCTACGAGCAGTACTTC. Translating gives CASSMDRGMSYEQYF.

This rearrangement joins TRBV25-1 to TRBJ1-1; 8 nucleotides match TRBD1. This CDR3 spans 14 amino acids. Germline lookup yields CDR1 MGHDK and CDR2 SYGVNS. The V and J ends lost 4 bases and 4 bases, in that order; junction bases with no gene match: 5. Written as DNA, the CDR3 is TGTGCCAGCAGTGCCGGACAGGGATTCACTGAAGCTTTCTTT. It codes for CASSAGQGFTEAFF.

In DNA, the CDR3 is TGTGCCAGTAGTTCCTCGGGAGAGACAGGGGTTTTTAAGGAGAACACTGAAGCTTTCTTT. Its protein product is CASSSSGETGVFKENTEAFF. The genes are TRBV19 and TRBJ1-1; 8 bases are shared with TRBD1. Unmatched junction bases numbered 21, after V lost 5 bases and J lost 1 base. The CDR3 is made up of 20 amino acids. The germline gives CDR1 LNHDA, CDR2 SQIVND (reference sequence).

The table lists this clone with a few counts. The DNA for the CDR3 is TGTGCCAGTAGGTCAGGGGGCTTGGACACCGGGGAGCTGTTTTTT. It codes for CASRSGGLDTGELFF. The chain carries TRBV19 and TRBJ2-2; 8 bases match TRBD1. The germline gives CDR1 LNHDA, CDR2 SQIVND (reference sequence). J gave up 3 bases and V 6 bases, and 6 bases lay outside the gene matches. This CDR3 contains 15 residues.

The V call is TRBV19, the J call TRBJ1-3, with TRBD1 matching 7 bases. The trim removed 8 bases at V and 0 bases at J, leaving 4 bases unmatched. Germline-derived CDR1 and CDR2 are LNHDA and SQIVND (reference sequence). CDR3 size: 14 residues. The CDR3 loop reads CASVGQNSGNTIYF. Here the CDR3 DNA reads TGTGCCAGTGTGGGACAGAACTCTGGAAACACCATATATTTT.

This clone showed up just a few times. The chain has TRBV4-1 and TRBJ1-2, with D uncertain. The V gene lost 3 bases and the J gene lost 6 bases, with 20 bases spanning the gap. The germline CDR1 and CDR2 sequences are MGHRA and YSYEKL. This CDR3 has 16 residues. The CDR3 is CASSHPARLRQNGYTF. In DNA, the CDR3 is TGCGCCAGCAGCCATCCAGCCAGACTCCGTCAAAATGGCTACACCTTC.

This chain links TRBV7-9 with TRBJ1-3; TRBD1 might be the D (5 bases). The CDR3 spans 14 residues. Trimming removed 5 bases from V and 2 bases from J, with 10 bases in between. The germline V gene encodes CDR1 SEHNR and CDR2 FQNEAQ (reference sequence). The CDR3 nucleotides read TGTGCCAGCAGCCCGGGGGGGACTGGAAACACCATATATTTT. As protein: CASSPGGTGNTIYF.

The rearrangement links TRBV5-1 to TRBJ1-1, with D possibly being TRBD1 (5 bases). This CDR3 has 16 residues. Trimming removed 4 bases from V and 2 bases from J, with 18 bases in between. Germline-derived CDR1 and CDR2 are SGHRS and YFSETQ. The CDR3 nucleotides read TGCGCCAGCAGCGATCCAGGGAGGTCTTTCAACACTGAAGCTTTCTTT. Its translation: CASSDPGRSFNTEAFF. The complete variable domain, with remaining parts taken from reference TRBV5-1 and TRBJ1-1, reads KAGVTQTPRYLIKTRGQQVTLSCSPISGHRSVSWYQQTPGQGLQFLFEYFSETQRNKGNFPGRFSGRQFSNSRSEMNVSTLELGDSALYLCASSDPGRSFNTEAFFGQGTRLTVV.

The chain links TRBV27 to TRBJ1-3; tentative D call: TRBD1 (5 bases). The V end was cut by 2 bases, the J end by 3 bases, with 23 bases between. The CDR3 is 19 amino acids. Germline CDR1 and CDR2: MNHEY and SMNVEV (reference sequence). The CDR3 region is CASSLNPPGPPWSGNTIYF. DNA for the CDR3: TGTGCCAGCAGTTTAAATCCCCCAGGGCCCCCTTGGAGTGGAAACACCATATATTTT.

This CDR3 reads CASSLARGGNEQFF. CDR3 coding DNA: TGTGCCAGCAGCTTAGCCCGGGGAGGCAATGAGCAGTTCTTC. J is TRBJ2-1 and V is TRBV11-2, with a weak D call TRBD2 (6 bases). The CDR3 covers 14 residues. V gave up 1 base and J gave up 6 bases, with 10 bases separating them. Germline V CDR1 and CDR2: SGHAT, FQNNGV.

The CDR3: CASSEARTGDGYTF. In nucleotides, the CDR3 is TGTGCCAGCTCAGAAGCCCGGACAGGGGATGGCTACACCTTC. This rearrangement joins TRBV18 to TRBJ1-2; 9 bases match TRBD1. V shed 5 bases, J shed 6 bases, and the junction held 7 bases outside the gene matches. The germline gives CDR1 KGHSH, CDR2 LQKENI. CDR3 size: 14 residues.

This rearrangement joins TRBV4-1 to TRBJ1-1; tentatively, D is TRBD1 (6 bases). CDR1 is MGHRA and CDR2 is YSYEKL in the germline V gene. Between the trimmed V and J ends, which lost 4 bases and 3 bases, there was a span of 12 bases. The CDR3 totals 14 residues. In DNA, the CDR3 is TGCGCCAGCAGCCTAGGGGGAGAATACACTGAAGCTTTCTTT. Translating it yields CASSLGGEYTEAFF.

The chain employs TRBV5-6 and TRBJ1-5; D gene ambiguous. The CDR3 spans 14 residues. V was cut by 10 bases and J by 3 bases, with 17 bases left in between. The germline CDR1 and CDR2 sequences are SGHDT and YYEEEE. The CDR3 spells CAGTAREPNQPQHF. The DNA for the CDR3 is TGTGCCGGCACTGCACGGGAACCCAATCAGCCCCAGCATTTT.

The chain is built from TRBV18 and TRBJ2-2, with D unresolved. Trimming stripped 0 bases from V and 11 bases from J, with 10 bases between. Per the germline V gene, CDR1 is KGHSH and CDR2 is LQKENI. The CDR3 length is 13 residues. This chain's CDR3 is CASSPPAGVELFF. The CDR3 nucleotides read TGTGCCAGCTCACCACCTGCAGGTGTAGAGCTGTTTTTT.